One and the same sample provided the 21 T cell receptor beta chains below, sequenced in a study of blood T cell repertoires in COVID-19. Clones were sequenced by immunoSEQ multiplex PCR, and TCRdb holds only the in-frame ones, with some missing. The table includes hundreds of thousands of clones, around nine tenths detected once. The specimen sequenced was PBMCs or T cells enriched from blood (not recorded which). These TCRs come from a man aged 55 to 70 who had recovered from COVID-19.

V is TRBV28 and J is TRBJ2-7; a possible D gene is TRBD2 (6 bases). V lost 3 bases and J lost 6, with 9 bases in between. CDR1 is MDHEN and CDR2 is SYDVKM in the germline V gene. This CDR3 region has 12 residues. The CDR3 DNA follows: TGTGCCAGCAGTTTCGCGGGGAGCGAGCAGTACTTC. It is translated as CASSFAGSEQYF.

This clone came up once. The CDR3 protein is CASSLIGGINYGYTF. The CDR3, as DNA: TGTGCCAGCAGCTTAATCGGAGGGATTAACTATGGCTACACCTTC. The gene calls are TRBV7-9 and TRBJ1-2; D uncertain. This CDR3 is 15 amino acids long. The germline V and J ends were trimmed by 2 bases and 1 base, with 11 bases remaining between them. Germline V lookup: CDR1 SEHNR, CDR2 FQNEAQ (reference sequence).

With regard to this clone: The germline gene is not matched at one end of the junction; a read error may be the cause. The CDR3 is CASSLAPSSYEQYF. CDR3 in DNA: TGTGCTAGCAGCTTAGCGCCTAGCTCCTACGAGCAGTACTTC. The chain recombines TRBV7-7 with TRBJ2-7; weak D call: TRBD2 (5 bases). The CDR3 runs 14 residues. The germline gives CDR1 SSHAT, CDR2 FNYEAQ (reference sequence).

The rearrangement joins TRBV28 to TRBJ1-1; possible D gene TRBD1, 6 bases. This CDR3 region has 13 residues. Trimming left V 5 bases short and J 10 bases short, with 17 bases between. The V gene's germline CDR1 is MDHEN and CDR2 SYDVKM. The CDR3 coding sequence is TGTGCCAGCAGTCCATCCTCCTCAGGGGTAGCTTTCTTT. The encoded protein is CASSPSSSGVAFF.

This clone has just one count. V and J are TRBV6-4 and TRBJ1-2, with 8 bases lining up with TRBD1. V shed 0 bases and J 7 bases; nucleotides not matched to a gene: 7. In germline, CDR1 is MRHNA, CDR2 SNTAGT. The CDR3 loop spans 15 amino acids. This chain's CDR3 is CASSDSGRGPSGYTF. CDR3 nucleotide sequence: TGTGCCAGCAGTGACTCTGGCAGGGGGCCGAGTGGCTACACCTTC.

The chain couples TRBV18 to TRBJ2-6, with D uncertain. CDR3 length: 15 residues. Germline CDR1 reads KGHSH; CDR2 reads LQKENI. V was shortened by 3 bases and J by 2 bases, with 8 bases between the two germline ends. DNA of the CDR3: TGTGCCAGCTCACCTACGGTCCCTGGGGCCAACGTCCTGACTTTC. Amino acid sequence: CASSPTVPGANVLTF.

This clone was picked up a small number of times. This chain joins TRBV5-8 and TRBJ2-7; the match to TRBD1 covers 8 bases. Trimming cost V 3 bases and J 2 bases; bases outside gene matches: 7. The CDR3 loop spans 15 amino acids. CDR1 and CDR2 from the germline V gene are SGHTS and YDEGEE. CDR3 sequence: CASSSRPGGTYEQYF. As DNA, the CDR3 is TGTGCCAGCAGCTCCCGGCCAGGGGGCACCTACGAGCAGTACTTC.

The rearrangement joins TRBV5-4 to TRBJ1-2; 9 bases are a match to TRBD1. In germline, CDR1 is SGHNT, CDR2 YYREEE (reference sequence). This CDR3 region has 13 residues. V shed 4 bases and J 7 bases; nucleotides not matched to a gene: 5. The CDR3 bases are TGTGCCAGCAGCATCCGGGACAGGGCTGGCTACACCTTC. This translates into CASSIRDRAGYTF.

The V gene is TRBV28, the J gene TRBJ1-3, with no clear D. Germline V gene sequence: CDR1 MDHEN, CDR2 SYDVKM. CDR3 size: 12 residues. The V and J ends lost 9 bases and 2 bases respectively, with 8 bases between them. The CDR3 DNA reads TGTGCCAGTGTTACGGCTGGAAACACCATATATTTT. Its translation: CASVTAGNTIYF.

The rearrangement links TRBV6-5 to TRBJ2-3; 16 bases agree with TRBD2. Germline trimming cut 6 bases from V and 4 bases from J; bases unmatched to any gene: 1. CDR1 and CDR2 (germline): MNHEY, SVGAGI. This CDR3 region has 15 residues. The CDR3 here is CASRGTSGRADTQYF. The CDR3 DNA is TGTGCCAGCAGGGGGACTAGCGGGAGGGCAGATACGCAGTATTTT.

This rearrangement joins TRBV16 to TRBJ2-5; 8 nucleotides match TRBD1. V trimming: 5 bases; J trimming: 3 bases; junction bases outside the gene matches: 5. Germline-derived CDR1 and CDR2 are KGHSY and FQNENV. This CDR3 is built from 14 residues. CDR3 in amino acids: CASSRGQEKETQYF. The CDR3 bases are TGTGCCAGCAGCAGGGGACAGGAGAAAGAGACCCAGTACTTC. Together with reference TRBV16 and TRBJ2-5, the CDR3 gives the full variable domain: GEEVAQTPKHLVRGEGQKAKLYCAPIKGHSYVFWYQQVLKNEFKFLISFQNENVFDETGMPKERFSAKCLPNSPCSLEIQATKLEDSAVYFCASSRGQEKETQYFGPGTRLLVL.

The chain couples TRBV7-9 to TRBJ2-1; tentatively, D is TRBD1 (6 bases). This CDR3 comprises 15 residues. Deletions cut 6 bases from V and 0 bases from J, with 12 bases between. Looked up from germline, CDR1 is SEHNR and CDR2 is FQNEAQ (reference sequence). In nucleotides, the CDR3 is TGTGCCAGCAGGAGGAGAGGGGGCTCCTACAATGAGCAGTTCTTC. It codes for CASRRRGGSYNEQFF.

This CDR3 is CASSFQIQETQYF. For the CDR3, the DNA is TGTGCCAGCAGCTTCCAGATCCAAGAGACCCAGTACTTC. J is TRBJ2-5 and V is TRBV5-8; D not certain. The V gene lost 2 bases and the J gene lost 1 base, with 6 bases spanning the gap. CDR1 is SGHTS and CDR2 is YDEGEE in the germline V gene. CDR3 length equals 13 residues.

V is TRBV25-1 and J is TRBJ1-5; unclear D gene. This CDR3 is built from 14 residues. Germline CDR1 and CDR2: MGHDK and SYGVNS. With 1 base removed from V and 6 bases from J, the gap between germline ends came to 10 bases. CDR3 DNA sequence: TGTGCCAGCAGTGAATCATTTTACGGTCAGCCCCAGCATTTT. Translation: CASSESFYGQPQHF.

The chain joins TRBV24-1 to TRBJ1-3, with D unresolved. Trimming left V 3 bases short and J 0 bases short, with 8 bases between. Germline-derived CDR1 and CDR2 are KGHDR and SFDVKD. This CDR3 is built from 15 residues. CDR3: CATSDQTISGNTIYF. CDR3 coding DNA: TGTGCCACCAGTGATCAGACAATCTCTGGAAACACCATATATTTT.

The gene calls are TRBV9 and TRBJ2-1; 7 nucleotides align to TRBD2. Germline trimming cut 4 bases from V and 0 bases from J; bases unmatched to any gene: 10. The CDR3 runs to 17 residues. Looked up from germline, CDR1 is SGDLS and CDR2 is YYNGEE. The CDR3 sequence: CASSLLLAANSYNEQFF. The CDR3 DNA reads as TGTGCCAGCAGCTTGCTGCTAGCGGCCAACTCCTACAATGAGCAGTTCTTC.

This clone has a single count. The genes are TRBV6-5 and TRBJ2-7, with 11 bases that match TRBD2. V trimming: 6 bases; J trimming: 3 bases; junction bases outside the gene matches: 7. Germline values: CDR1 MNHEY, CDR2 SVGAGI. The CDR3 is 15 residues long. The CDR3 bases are TGTGCCAGCAGGGCGACTAGCGGGACTCTCTACGAGCAGTACTTC. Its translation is CASRATSGTLYEQYF.

This CDR3 is CASSYRGASSYEQYF. CDR3 DNA sequence: TGTGCCAGCAGTTACCGGGGGGCCTCCTCCTACGAGCAGTACTTC. This chain joins TRBV6-2 or TRBV6-3 and TRBJ2-7, with a tentative D call TRBD2 (7 bases). Trimming removed 2 bases at V and 0 bases at J, with 11 bases between. The CDR3 has 15 residues. Per the germline V gene, CDR1 is MNHEY and CDR2 is SVGEGT.

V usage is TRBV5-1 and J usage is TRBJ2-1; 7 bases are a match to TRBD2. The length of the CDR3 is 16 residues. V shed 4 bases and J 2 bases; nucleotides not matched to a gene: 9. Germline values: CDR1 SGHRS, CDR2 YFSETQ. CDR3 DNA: TGCGCCAGCAGCAGGGTGGTCGGGGGGACCTACAATGAGCAGTTCTTC. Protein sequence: CASSRVVGGTYNEQFF.

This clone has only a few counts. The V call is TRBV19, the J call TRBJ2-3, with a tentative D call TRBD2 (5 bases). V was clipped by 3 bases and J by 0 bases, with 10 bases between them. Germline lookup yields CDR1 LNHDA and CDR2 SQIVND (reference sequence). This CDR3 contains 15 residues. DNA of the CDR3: TGTGCCAGTAGTATCTTCTCGGGGAGCACAGATACGCAGTATTTT. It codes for CASSIFSGSTDTQYF.

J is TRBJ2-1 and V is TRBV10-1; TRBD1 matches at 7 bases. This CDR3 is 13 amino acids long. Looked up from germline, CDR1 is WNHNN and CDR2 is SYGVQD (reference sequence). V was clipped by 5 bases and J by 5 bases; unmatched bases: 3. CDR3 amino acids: CASSHDRDNEQFF. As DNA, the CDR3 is TGCGCCAGCAGTCATGACAGGGACAATGAGCAGTTCTTC.